Listed below are T cell receptor beta chains from one sample, sequenced in a study of cytomegalovirus exposure and HLA in healthy donors. Assay: immunoSEQ multiplex PCR; the TCRdb copy retains only in-frame clones and omits some. Here the sample spans about 150,000 clones, 80% to 90% being singletons. The source material was PBMCs. The receptors originated from a woman aged 18-29 years in good health and CMV-seronegative. Both conserved end residues are part of each CDR3. Each record gives: V gene, clone size, D gene, J gene, CDR3 DNA, CDR3 protein. A D gene is named only where the DNA matches it firmly. Only part of the rows carry a size: once, few, many, or a class if the clone is expanded.

v_call: TRBV13
clone_size: NA
d_call: TRBD2
j_call: TRBJ2-4
cdr3_nt: TGTGCCAGCAGCAACACTAGCGGGAGTTTCTACATTCAGTACTTC
cdr3_aa: CASSNTSGSFYIQYF

v_call: TRBV15
clone_size: once
d_call: NA
j_call: TRBJ1-5
cdr3_nt: TGTGCCACCAGCAGAGCCAGGGGTCAGCCCCAGCATTTT
cdr3_aa: CATSRARGQPQHF

v_call: TRBV4-1
clone_size: once
d_call: TRBD1
j_call: TRBJ2-7
cdr3_nt: TGCGCCAGCAGCCCCCAGGGCGGGACAGGGGGTTACGAGCAGTACTTC
cdr3_aa: CASSPQGGTGGYEQYF

v_call: TRBV5-1
clone_size: NA
d_call: TRBD1
j_call: TRBJ1-4
cdr3_nt: TGCGCCAGCAGCTTGGGACAGGGACGAACTAATGAAAAACTGTTTTTT
cdr3_aa: CASSLGQGRTNEKLFF

v_call: TRBV6-5
clone_size: NA
d_call: TRBD2
j_call: TRBJ2-1
cdr3_nt: TGTGCCAGCAGTTACCAGGCTAGCGGGAACAATGAGCAGTTCTTC
cdr3_aa: CASSYQASGNNEQFF

v_call: TRBV5-6
clone_size: once
d_call: NA
j_call: TRBJ2-1
cdr3_nt: TGTGCCAGCCGGGTGGTGGAGGGAATTTGGAATGAGCAGTTCTTC
cdr3_aa: CASRVVEGIWNEQFF

v_call: TRBV6-6
clone_size: NA
d_call: NA
j_call: TRBJ1-1
cdr3_nt: TGTGCCAGCAGTCCAGACACGACGGTGCCTTTCTTT
cdr3_aa: CASSPDTTVPFF

v_call: TRBV5-1
clone_size: NA
d_call: NA
j_call: TRBJ2-7
cdr3_nt: TGCGCCAGCAGCTCCCGCCCCAGGGATGGGGAGCAGTACTTC
cdr3_aa: CASSSRPRDGEQYF

v_call: TRBV6-5
clone_size: NA
d_call: TRBD2
j_call: TRBJ2-1
cdr3_nt: TGTGCCAGCAGTTACGGACTAGCGGGAGCGCGGGAGCAGTTCTTC
cdr3_aa: CASSYGLAGAREQFF

v_call: TRBV13
clone_size: once
d_call: NA
j_call: TRBJ2-7
cdr3_nt: TGTGCCAGCAGCTCCCCCGGGATCCCTAGCTATAGCGCCTACGAGCAGTACTTC
cdr3_aa: CASSSPGIPSYSAYEQYF

v_call: TRBV19
clone_size: NA
d_call: NA
j_call: TRBJ1-2
cdr3_nt: TGTGCCAGTAGTATGACGGTCGGGGGAGGCTACACCTTC
cdr3_aa: CASSMTVGGGYTF

v_call: TRBV5-1
clone_size: few
d_call: NA
j_call: TRBJ2-7
cdr3_nt: TGCGCCAGCAGCGGCCCTACAGGGAACGAGCAGTACTTC
cdr3_aa: CASSGPTGNEQYF

v_call: TRBV7-2
clone_size: NA
d_call: TRBD2
j_call: TRBJ2-1
cdr3_nt: TGTGCCAGCAGCCCGCCGGGACTAGCCTACAATGAGCAGTTCTTC
cdr3_aa: CASSPPGLAYNEQFF

v_call: TRBV7-8
clone_size: NA
d_call: TRBD1
j_call: TRBJ1-2
cdr3_nt: TGTGCCAGCAGCTCAGGGGGGTCGAACTATGGCTACACCTTC
cdr3_aa: CASSSGGSNYGYTF

v_call: TRBV7-3
clone_size: NA
d_call: TRBD2
j_call: TRBJ2-3
cdr3_nt: TGTGCCAGCAGCTTGGGCGGGAGGGGCCGGGTAGATACGCAGTATTTT
cdr3_aa: CASSLGGRGRVDTQYF

v_call: TRBV29-1
clone_size: NA
d_call: TRBD1
j_call: TRBJ2-7
cdr3_nt: TGCAGCGTTGAAAGGACAGGGGGCCACGAGCAGTACTTC
cdr3_aa: CSVERTGGHEQYF

v_call: TRBV28
clone_size: NA
d_call: TRBD2
j_call: TRBJ2-5
cdr3_nt: TGTGCCAGCAGTTCCTGGACTAGCGGGGGTCGCGAGACCCAGTACTTC
cdr3_aa: CASSSWTSGGRETQYF

v_call: TRBV6-4
clone_size: once
d_call: TRBD2
j_call: TRBJ2-1
cdr3_nt: TGTGCCAGCAGTGACTCGATGCGCAGCGGGAGCTACAATGAGCAGTTCTTC
cdr3_aa: CASSDSMRSGSYNEQFF

v_call: TRBV28
clone_size: NA
d_call: TRBD2
j_call: TRBJ2-1
cdr3_nt: TGTGCCAGCAGTTTAGGTTGGATTAGCGGGGGGTCTAGCTCCTACAATGAGCAGTTCTTC
cdr3_aa: CASSLGWISGGSSSYNEQFF

v_call: TRBV18
clone_size: NA
d_call: NA
j_call: TRBJ1-1
cdr3_nt: TGTGCCAGCTCACCCAGGGGGAACACTGAAGCTTTCTTT
cdr3_aa: CASSPRGNTEAFF

v_call: TRBV7-3
clone_size: NA
d_call: TRBD2
j_call: TRBJ2-1
cdr3_nt: TGTGCCAGCAGCTCGTTCCGACTAGCGGGAGGAGGGGAGCAGTTCTTC
cdr3_aa: CASSSFRLAGGGEQFF

v_call: TRBV30
clone_size: NA
d_call: TRBD1
j_call: TRBJ2-7
cdr3_nt: TGTGCCTGGATGAGACAGGGAGCCTCCTACGAGCAGTACTTC
cdr3_aa: CAWMRQGASYEQYF

v_call: TRBV5-8
clone_size: NA
d_call: NA
j_call: TRBJ2-1
cdr3_nt: TGTGCCAGCAGCTTAGCTAGCTACAATGAGCAGTTCTTC
cdr3_aa: CASSLASYNEQFF

v_call: TRBV7-2
clone_size: NA
d_call: NA
j_call: TRBJ2-1
cdr3_nt: TGTGCCAGCAGCTTAGACAACACAGGTTACAATGAGCAGTTCTTC
cdr3_aa: CASSLDNTGYNEQFF

v_call: TRBV10-3
clone_size: NA
d_call: NA
j_call: TRBJ1-6
cdr3_nt: TGTGCCATCAGTGTCGGACAGCTGGATTCACCCCTCCACTTT
cdr3_aa: CAISVGQLDSPLHF

v_call: TRBV2
clone_size: NA
d_call: TRBD1
j_call: TRBJ2-4
cdr3_nt: TGTGCCAGCACGAGGCAGGGGGCCCCCGAGGGCATTCAGTACTTC
cdr3_aa: CASTRQGAPEGIQYF

v_call: TRBV2
clone_size: NA
d_call: TRBD2
j_call: TRBJ2-5
cdr3_nt: TGTGCCAGCAGAGGACTAGCGGGGCAAGAGACCCAGTACTTC
cdr3_aa: CASRGLAGQETQYF

v_call: TRBV5-1
clone_size: NA
d_call: NA
j_call: TRBJ2-2
cdr3_nt: TGCGCCAGCAAGGTTCAGACAGGGAACACCGGGGAGCTGTTTTTT
cdr3_aa: CASKVQTGNTGELFF

v_call: TRBV30
clone_size: NA
d_call: TRBD2
j_call: TRBJ2-3
cdr3_nt: TGTGCCTGGACCAAGGGTGGTACTCCAGGACTAGCGGGCCGCACAGATACGCAGTATTTT
cdr3_aa: CAWTKGGTPGLAGRTDTQYF

v_call: TRBV11-2
clone_size: once
d_call: NA
j_call: TRBJ2-7
cdr3_nt: TGTGCCAGCAGCACACTGGGGGGCGAGCAGTACTTC
cdr3_aa: CASSTLGGEQYF

v_call: TRBV10-3
clone_size: NA
d_call: TRBD1
j_call: TRBJ1-5
cdr3_nt: TGTGCCATCGGAGGGGGCGATCAGCCCCAGCATTTT
cdr3_aa: CAIGGGDQPQHF

v_call: TRBV9
clone_size: NA
d_call: NA
j_call: TRBJ2-5
cdr3_nt: TGTGCCAGCAGCGTTGAGGACGGGGAAGAGACCCAGTACTTC
cdr3_aa: CASSVEDGEETQYF

v_call: TRBV5-1
clone_size: NA
d_call: NA
j_call: TRBJ2-7
cdr3_nt: TGCGCCAGCAGTTCTCTAGCCTACGAGCAGTACTTC
cdr3_aa: CASSSLAYEQYF

v_call: TRBV19
clone_size: NA
d_call: NA
j_call: TRBJ1-6
cdr3_nt: TGTGCCAGTAGTATTTCAAAGGGGGACTCACCCCTCCACTTT
cdr3_aa: CASSISKGDSPLHF

v_call: TRBV30
clone_size: NA
d_call: NA
j_call: TRBJ2-3
cdr3_nt: TGTGCCTGGAGTGAGCCCCGAGCCCATACGCAGTATTTT
cdr3_aa: CAWSEPRAHTQYF

v_call: TRBV7-9
clone_size: NA
d_call: TRBD2
j_call: TRBJ2-3
cdr3_nt: TGTGCCAGCAGCCTTACCCTAGCGGCCAGCACAGATACGCAGTATTTT
cdr3_aa: CASSLTLAASTDTQYF

v_call: TRBV7-2
clone_size: once
d_call: NA
j_call: TRBJ1-2
cdr3_nt: TGTGCCAGCAGCTCTAGTCGCGATCCTCTCGGATGGGGCTACACCTTC
cdr3_aa: CASSSSRDPLGWGYTF

v_call: TRBV11-2
clone_size: NA
d_call: TRBD2
j_call: TRBJ2-1
cdr3_nt: TGTGCCAGCAGCGGAGATGGCGGGGGGTACAATGAGCAGTTCTTC
cdr3_aa: CASSGDGGGYNEQFF

v_call: TRBV19
clone_size: few
d_call: NA
j_call: TRBJ1-5
cdr3_nt: TGTGCCAGTAGTATAGTGAGCACGAGCAATCAGCCCCAGCATTTT
cdr3_aa: CASSIVSTSNQPQHF

v_call: TRBV6-5
clone_size: few
d_call: TRBD1
j_call: TRBJ1-1
cdr3_nt: TGTGCCAGCAGTTACCAGGGCAGGGGGACTGAAGCTTTCTTT
cdr3_aa: CASSYQGRGTEAFF

v_call: TRBV15
clone_size: NA
d_call: TRBD1
j_call: TRBJ1-4
cdr3_nt: TGTGCCACCCTACCGGGACAGGGGCTTGCAACTAATGAAAAACTGTTTTTT
cdr3_aa: CATLPGQGLATNEKLFF

v_call: TRBV21-1
clone_size: NA
d_call: NA
j_call: TRBJ1-5
cdr3_nt: TGTGCCAGCAGCAACGGTTGTCGGTATCAGCCCCAGCATTTT
cdr3_aa: CASSNGCRYQPQHF

v_call: TRBV7-2
clone_size: once
d_call: NA
j_call: TRBJ1-2
cdr3_nt: TGTGCCAGCAGCTTTACACAGGGTAACTATGGCTACACCTTC
cdr3_aa: CASSFTQGNYGYTF

v_call: TRBV27
clone_size: NA
d_call: NA
j_call: TRBJ1-3
cdr3_nt: TGTGCCAGCACCGGGGGGGGAAACACCATATATTTT
cdr3_aa: CASTGGGNTIYF

v_call: TRBV4-3
clone_size: once
d_call: TRBD2
j_call: TRBJ2-7
cdr3_nt: TGCGCCAGCAGCCAAGATGGGACTAGCGGGAGCAGGTACGAGCAGTACTTC
cdr3_aa: CASSQDGTSGSRYEQYF

v_call: TRBV18
clone_size: NA
d_call: TRBD2
j_call: TRBJ2-1
cdr3_nt: TGTGCCAGCTCGGGGGGGACGGAAAAAGACGAGCAGTTCTTC
cdr3_aa: CASSGGTEKDEQFF

v_call: TRBV6-4
clone_size: NA
d_call: TRBD1
j_call: TRBJ2-1
cdr3_nt: TGTGCCAGCAGTGATCAGCACAGGGGCTCCTACAATGAGCAGTTCTTC
cdr3_aa: CASSDQHRGSYNEQFF

v_call: TRBV27
clone_size: NA
d_call: NA
j_call: TRBJ2-5
cdr3_nt: TGTGCCAGCAGTTTCGGGTTCGCATCCGAAGAGACCCAGTACTTC
cdr3_aa: CASSFGFASEETQYF

v_call: TRBV2
clone_size: NA
d_call: TRBD2
j_call: TRBJ2-1
cdr3_nt: TGTGCCAGCAGTGAAGGTACTAGCGGGAGTCATGAGCAGTTCTTC
cdr3_aa: CASSEGTSGSHEQFF

v_call: TRBV5-1
clone_size: NA
d_call: NA
j_call: TRBJ2-5
cdr3_nt: TGCGCCAGCAGACGGACTTACCAAGAGACCCAGTACTTC
cdr3_aa: CASRRTYQETQYF

v_call: TRBV11-2
clone_size: NA
d_call: NA
j_call: TRBJ2-7
cdr3_nt: TGTGCCAGCAGCTTAGCGCAGGGCTACGAGCAGTACTTC
cdr3_aa: CASSLAQGYEQYF